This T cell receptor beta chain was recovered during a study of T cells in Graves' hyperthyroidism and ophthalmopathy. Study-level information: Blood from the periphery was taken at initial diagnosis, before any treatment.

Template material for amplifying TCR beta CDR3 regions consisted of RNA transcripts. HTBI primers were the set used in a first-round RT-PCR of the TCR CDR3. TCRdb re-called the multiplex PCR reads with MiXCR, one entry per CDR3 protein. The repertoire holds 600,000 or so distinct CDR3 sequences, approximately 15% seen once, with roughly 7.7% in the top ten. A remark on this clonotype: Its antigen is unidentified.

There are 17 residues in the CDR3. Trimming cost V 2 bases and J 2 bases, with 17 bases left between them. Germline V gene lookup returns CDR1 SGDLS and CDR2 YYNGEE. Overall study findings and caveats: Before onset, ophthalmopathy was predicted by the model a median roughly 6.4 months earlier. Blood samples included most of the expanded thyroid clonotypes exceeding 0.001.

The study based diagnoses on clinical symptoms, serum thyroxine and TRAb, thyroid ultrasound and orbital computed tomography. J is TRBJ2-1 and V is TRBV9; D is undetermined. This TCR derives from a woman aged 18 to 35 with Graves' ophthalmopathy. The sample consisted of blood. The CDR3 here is CASSVQMLSGAYNEQFF. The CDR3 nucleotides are TGTGCCAGCAGCGTTCAGATGCTGTCTGGCGCCTACAATGAGCAGTTCTTC.